This is a list of T cell receptor beta chains from one sample in a study of neurological immune-mediated disorders. TCRdb re-called the 5' RACE reads through MiXCR, storing one row per CDR3 protein. The profile covers approximately 68,000 distinct CDR3 sequences, with roughly 4.8% appearing a single time and 2.2% taken by the ten largest. The specimen was PBMCs. These receptors were collected from a woman aged 65 to 85 with multiple sclerosis. The CDR3 runs from the conserved cysteine through the conserved F or W. The D gene is left open where the match is weak. Each size is how often the clone was seen (once, few, many) or a class if it is expanded.

>TRBV7-9|TRBJ2-1|TRBD1|few
CASSPGTGMKEEQFF
TGTGCCAGCAGCCCTGGGACAGGGATGAAGGAAGAGCAGTTCTTC
>TRBV20-1|TRBJ2-2|-|many
CSVWESNTGELFF
TGCAGTGTGTGGGAGTCGAACACCGGGGAGCTGTTTTTT
>TRBV5-5|TRBJ2-1|TRBD2|few
CASSLAGSSGARYNEQFF
TGTGCCAGCAGCTTGGCCGGATCGAGCGGGGCCCGGTACAATGAGCAGTTCTTC
>TRBV6-5|TRBJ2-3|-|many
CASSSTMGDTQYF
TGTGCCAGCAGCTCAACAATGGGGGATACGCAGTATTTT
>TRBV28|TRBJ2-1|TRBD2|many
CASSQAGVRYNEQFF
TGTGCCAGCAGTCAGGCGGGAGTCCGGTACAATGAGCAGTTCTTC
>TRBV7-3|TRBJ2-1|-|many
CASHRGGGNNEQFF
TGTGCCAGCCACCGGGGCGGGGGCAACAATGAGCAGTTCTTC
>TRBV7-9|TRBJ1-2|-|many
CGTAATGLSYGYTF
TGTGGGACGGCGGCAACTGGGCTGTCCTATGGCTACACCTTC
>TRBV5-6|TRBJ2-3|TRBD2|many
CASSILAGKSTDTQYF
TGTGCCAGCAGCATCTTAGCGGGGAAGAGCACAGATACGCAGTATTTT
>TRBV20-1|TRBJ1-5|-|many
CSARKGNQPQHF
TGCAGTGCTAGAAAAGGCAATCAGCCCCAGCATTTT
>TRBV16|TRBJ1-1|-|many
CASSLIGTVNTEAFF
TGTGCCAGCAGCCTGATCGGGACGGTTAACACTGAAGCTTTCTTT
>TRBV20-1|TRBJ1-4|-|many
CSAMGRHNEKLFF
TGCAGTGCAATGGGACGCCATAATGAAAAACTGTTTTTT
>TRBV4-3|TRBJ2-5|-|many
CASSRLYDTWEETQYF
TGCGCCAGCAGCCGCCTCTACGACACTTGGGAAGAGACCCAGTACTTC
>TRBV6-1|TRBJ1-5|-|many
CASSTPARDIHNQPQHF
TGTGCCAGCAGTACACCAGCTCGGGACATCCACAATCAGCCCCAGCATTTT